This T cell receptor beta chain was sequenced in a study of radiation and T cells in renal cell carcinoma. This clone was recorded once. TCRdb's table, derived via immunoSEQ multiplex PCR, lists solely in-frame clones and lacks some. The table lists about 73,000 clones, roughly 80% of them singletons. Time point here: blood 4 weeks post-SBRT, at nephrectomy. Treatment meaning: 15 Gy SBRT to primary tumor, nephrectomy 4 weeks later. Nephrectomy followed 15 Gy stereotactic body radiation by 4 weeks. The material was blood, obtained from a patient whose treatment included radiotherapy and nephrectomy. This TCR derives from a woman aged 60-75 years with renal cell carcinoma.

The CDR3 region is CASSWVTGIIYEQYF. As DNA, the CDR3 is TGTGCCAGCAGCTGGGTGACAGGGATTATCTACGAGCAGTACTTC. V usage is TRBV5-6 and J usage is TRBJ2-7; 7 nucleotides line up with TRBD1. Germline assignment: CDR1 SGHDT and CDR2 YYEEEE. The CDR3 has 15 amino acids. Trimming cost V 3 bases and J 3 bases; bases outside gene matches: 9. The full variable domain, rest sourced from reference TRBV5-6 and TRBJ2-7, is DAGVTQSPTHLIKTRGQQVTLRCSPKSGHDTVSWYQQALGQGPQFIFQYYEEEERQRGNFPDRFSGHQFPNYSSELNVNALLLGDSALYLCASSWVTGIIYEQYFGPGTRLTVT.